These T cell receptor beta chains were read from a single sample in a study of glioma-infiltrating T cells after dendritic cell vaccination. Measured with immunoSEQ multiplex PCR; TCRdb has only the in-frame clones, and not every one. The sample shows tens of thousands of clones, roughly 85% of them seen only once. Source: blood, taken after dendritic cell vaccination. The source of these receptors is a human donor with glioblastoma. CDR3s include the opening cysteine and the closing phenylalanine or tryptophan. D genes are given only for firm matches. Not all rows give a size; the values are once, few, many and, for expanded clones, a class.

cdr3_length,d_call,v_call,j_call,clone_size,cdr3_aa,cdr3_nt
14,TRBD1,TRBV5-1,TRBJ1-1,NA,CASTTGKGNTEAFF,TGCGCCAGCACGACAGGGAAGGGGAACACTGAAGCTTTCTTT
14,NA,TRBV7-6,TRBJ2-4,NA,CASSLEAGKDIQYF,TGTGCCAGCAGCTTAGAGGCAGGGAAGGACATTCAGTACTTC
13,TRBD2,TRBV10-3,TRBJ2-3,NA,CAIAGLAEDTQYF,TGTGCCATCGCCGGACTAGCGGAAGATACGCAGTATTTT
13,NA,TRBV7-9,TRBJ1-4,few,CASSFGGAEKLFF,TGTGCCAGCAGCTTCGGGGGGGCTGAAAAACTGTTTTTT
13,NA,TRBV27,TRBJ2-3,NA,CASSGGNTDTQYF,TGTGCCAGCAGTGGCGGGAACACAGATACGCAGTATTTT
16,TRBD1,TRBV14,TRBJ1-2,NA,CASSQTLGQGRGGYTF,TGTGCCAGCAGCCAGACCCTCGGACAGGGACGGGGCGGCTACACCTTC
14,NA,TRBV7-3,TRBJ2-2,NA,CASSLTTLAGELFF,TGTGCCAGCAGCTTGACAACCCTGGCGGGGGAGCTGTTTTTT
16,TRBD2,TRBV5-4,TRBJ2-1,NA,CASSSGTSGIYGEQFF,TGTGCCAGCAGCTCCGGGACTAGCGGGATATACGGTGAGCAGTTCTTC
17,TRBD2,TRBV4-2,TRBJ2-5,few,CASSQDTSGGVKETQYF,TGTGCCAGCAGCCAGGACACTAGCGGGGGGGTGAAAGAGACCCAGTACTTC
14,TRBD1,TRBV6-6,TRBJ1-6,NA,CASSRDRGNSPLHF,TGTGCCAGCAGCCGGGACAGGGGGAATTCACCCCTCCACTTT
13,NA,TRBV2,TRBJ1-5,NA,CASREGRDQPQHF,TGTGCCAGCAGAGAAGGGAGGGATCAGCCCCAGCATTTT
15,TRBD1,TRBV5-1,TRBJ2-7,NA,CASSWGQGGVYEQYF,TGCGCCAGCAGCTGGGGACAGGGGGGGGTCTACGAGCAGTACTTC
15,NA,TRBV15,TRBJ2-1,once,CATSRRGLSYNEQFF,TGTGCCACCAGCAGGAGAGGGCTCTCCTACAATGAGCAGTTCTTC
14,NA,TRBV6-6,TRBJ2-7,once,CASSPLYRAPEQYF,TGTGCCAGCAGCCCACTTTACAGGGCGCCCGAGCAGTACTTC
11,NA,TRBV5-1,TRBJ2-3,NA,CASSHTDTQYF,TGCGCCAGCAGCCACACAGATACGCAGTATTTT
14,NA,TRBV6-6,TRBJ1-5,NA,CASNGGLGNQPQHF,TGTGCCAGCAACGGGGGGTTGGGCAATCAGCCCCAGCATTTT
14,TRBD1,TRBV7-9,TRBJ2-7,NA,CASSQVTGKGEQYF,TGTGCCAGCAGCCAGGTGACAGGGAAGGGCGAGCAGTACTTC
16,TRBD1,TRBV7-9,TRBJ2-5,NA,CASSLEGTGQKETQYF,TGTGCCAGCAGCTTAGAAGGGACAGGACAGAAAGAGACCCAGTACTTC
15,TRBD2,TRBV28,TRBJ2-7,NA,CASSLGTSGIYEQYF,TGTGCCAGCAGTTTGGGGACTAGCGGGATCTACGAGCAGTACTTC
14,NA,TRBV5-6,TRBJ1-1,NA,CASSFGGSNTEAFF,TGTGCCAGCAGCTTCGGGGGATCAAACACTGAAGCTTTCTTT
14,TRBD1,TRBV18,TRBJ2-7,NA,CASSTWDRQYEQYF,TGTGCCAGCTCAACCTGGGACAGGCAATACGAGCAGTACTTC
18,TRBD2,TRBV13,TRBJ2-7,NA,CASSLMGLAGVPSYEQYF,TGTGCCAGCAGCTTAATGGGACTAGCGGGAGTTCCCTCCTACGAGCAGTACTTC
19,TRBD2,TRBV7-9,TRBJ2-3,NA,CASSRLRVTSGDMADTQYF,TGTGCCAGCAGCCGCCTTAGGGTGACTAGCGGGGACATGGCGGATACGCAGTATTTT
13,NA,TRBV7-9,TRBJ2-7,NA,CASSLAFSGGLHF,TGTGCCAGCAGCTTAGCGTTTTCGGGGGGCCTCCACTTC
13,NA,TRBV6-5,TRBJ2-1,few,CASSGGQHHEQFF,TGTGCCAGCAGTGGGGGACAACACCATGAGCAGTTCTTC
16,NA,TRBV5-5,TRBJ2-4,NA,CASSRIRGISENIQYF,TGTGCCAGCAGCCGGATACGGGGGATTAGTGAAAACATTCAGTACTTC
17,TRBD1,TRBV7-2,TRBJ1-6,NA,CASSSQGGQGRNSPLHF,TGTGCCAGCAGCTCCCAGGGGGGACAGGGTCGGAATTCACCCCTCCACTTT
15,TRBD1,TRBV5-4,TRBJ1-2,NA,CASSRAQGGDYGYTF,TGTGCCAGCAGTCGTGCACAGGGGGGGGACTATGGCTACACCTTC
16,NA,TRBV7-6,TRBJ2-5,NA,CASSLGSAGAGETQYF,TGTGCCAGCAGCTTAGGATCGGCGGGGGCCGGAGAGACCCAGTACTTC
15,TRBD1,TRBV5-1,TRBJ2-1,NA,CASSAGQGSYNEQFF,TGCGCCAGCAGCGCGGGACAGGGCTCCTACAATGAGCAGTTCTTC
15,TRBD1,TRBV19,TRBJ1-2,NA,CASSTGQGRTSGYTF,TGTGCCAGTAGCACTGGACAGGGACGAACCAGTGGCTACACCTTC
15,TRBD1,TRBV30,TRBJ2-1,once,CAWTAGTGLYNEQFF,TGTGCCTGGACCGCCGGGACAGGCCTCTACAATGAGCAGTTCTTC